This entry describes one TCR beta chain. These data belong to a study of blood T cell repertoires in COVID-19. The CDR3 consists of 14 residues. Trimming cost V 0 bases and J 4 bases, with 6 bases left between them. Germline CDR1 is MNHEY and CDR2 is SVGAGI. Clones were sequenced by immunoSEQ multiplex PCR, and TCRdb holds only the in-frame ones, with some missing. The sample includes over 55,000 clones, around 87% seen only once; the top ten take 6.5% to 9.5%. The TCR originated in a man aged 45-65 years with active COVID-19. The sequenced sample was peripheral blood. The V and J genes are TRBV6-5 and TRBJ2-2; D is undetermined. CDR3 amino acids: CASSYSAVTGELFF. CDR3 nucleotide sequence: TGTGCCAGCAGTTACTCTGCAGTCACCGGGGAGCTGTTTTTT.